The rows below give T cell receptor beta chains drawn from one sample of a study of monozygotic twins with inflammatory bowel disease. With the 5' RACE reads reprocessed, TCRdb shows one record per CDR3 protein and no DNA. The listing records about 300,000 distinct CDR3 sequences. The sequenced material came from blood. These receptors all come from a human donor with ulcerative colitis or Crohn's disease, or a healthy co-twin of an affected twin (not recorded which). CDR3s include the opening cysteine and the closing phenylalanine or tryptophan. The order of the fields is J gene, V gene, CDR3 protein.

J: TRBJ2-1; V: TRBV24-1; CDR3: CATKERDRDHEQFF
J: TRBJ1-5; V: TRBV3-1; CDR3: CASSQGPGASARPQHF
J: TRBJ2-4; V: TRBV4-1; CDR3: CASSRELVGNIQYF
J: TRBJ2-5; V: TRBV20-1; CDR3: CRGSRTSGLETQYF
J: TRBJ1-2; V: TRBV29-1; CDR3: CSVDPTGDSNGYTF
J: TRBJ1-2; V: TRBV28; CDR3: CASSLLGDGYTF
J: TRBJ1-2; V: TRBV7-2; CDR3: CASSLKGQGNYGYTF
J: TRBJ2-7; V: TRBV12-3/TRBV12-4; CDR3: CASSRIGRTSSYEQYF
J: TRBJ2-7; V: TRBV29-1; CDR3: CSVGNRGLYEQYF
J: TRBJ1-6; V: TRBV20-1; CDR3: CSAITGQPSPLHF
J: TRBJ2-1; V: TRBV12-3/TRBV12-4; CDR3: CASSASRAVEQFF
J: TRBJ1-2; V: TRBV28; CDR3: CASRAVDGYTF
J: TRBJ1-1; V: TRBV12-3/TRBV12-4; CDR3: CASSFQVATEAFF
J: TRBJ1-2; V: TRBV12-3/TRBV12-4; CDR3: CASREPGAASYGYTF
J: TRBJ2-7; V: TRBV3-1; CDR3: CASSPARDRKDEQYF
J: TRBJ2-3; V: TRBV29-1; CDR3: CSVQRGGLDTQYF
J: TRBJ1-2; V: TRBV7-3; CDR3: CASSLSRLSGYTF
J: TRBJ2-7; V: TRBV5-1; CDR3: CASSRTDIRHEQYF
J: TRBJ2-2; V: TRBV7-3; CDR3: CASSREGVTNTGELFF
J: TRBJ2-3; V: TRBV5-4; CDR3: CASSLWGTGFDMDTQYF
J: TRBJ2-5; V: TRBV28; CDR3: CASSPRLAGFQYF
J: TRBJ2-1; V: TRBV7-9; CDR3: CASRTVEASGRPNEQFF
J: TRBJ2-6; V: TRBV6-1; CDR3: CASTLNDHSGANVLTF
J: TRBJ2-5; V: TRBV12-3/TRBV12-4; CDR3: CASSYTRKKQETQYF
J: TRBJ2-1; V: TRBV6-6; CDR3: CASNNGGGPFF
J: TRBJ2-7; V: TRBV5-1; CDR3: CASSSGLAGYEQYF
J: TRBJ2-2; V: TRBV19; CDR3: CASSIMDRVRSGELFF
J: TRBJ2-5; V: TRBV19; CDR3: CASNPGQGQETQYF
J: TRBJ2-5; V: TRBV7-2; CDR3: CASSSYGSATQYF
J: TRBJ1-2; V: TRBV28; CDR3: CASSGRGGASYGYTF
J: TRBJ2-7; V: TRBV13; CDR3: CASSSSGWGKLPYEQYF